The rows below give T cell receptor beta chains drawn from one sample of a study of blood T cells in healthy people across ages. TCRdb processed the 5' RACE reads anew with MiXCR; each CDR3 protein has one entry. In the table there are roughly 1,300,000 distinct CDR3 sequences, approximately 59% of which are singletons. The material sequenced was blood. Receptors originate from a man between 18 and 35 years old in good health. Both conserved end residues are part of each CDR3. D genes are given only for firm matches. Rows may omit the clone size; those that give it use once, few, many or a size class.

TRBV4-2,few,TRBJ1-2,-,TGTGCCAGCAGCCAAGATCGAGGGGCTGGCTACACCTTC,CASSQDRGAGYTF
TRBV7-6,few,TRBJ2-7,TRBD1,TGTGCCAGCAGCGTGGGACAGTATGGCCTGGAGCAGTACTTC,CASSVGQYGLEQYF
TRBV5-1,-,TRBJ2-5,-,TGCGCCAGCAGCTGGGACTTACTCATTTTTTCTCAAGAGACCCAGTACTTC,CASSWDLLIFSQETQYF
TRBV5-1,-,TRBJ2-3,-,TGCGCCAGCAGCTTGGCCCAGTTTAGTAGTACGCAGTATTTT,CASSLAQFSSTQYF
TRBV12-3/TRBV12-4,-,TRBJ1-6,-,TGTGCCAGCGGTTTAGGACCCCCCGGGACCCTCAATTCACCCCTCCACTTT,CASGLGPPGTLNSPLHF
TRBV18,-,TRBJ1-2,TRBD1,TGTGCCAGCTCACCGGTTAGACAGGGAGATGGCTACACCTTC,CASSPVRQGDGYTF
TRBV10-1,-,TRBJ2-3,-,TGCGCCAGCGGGGACCCCGAGGATCCAGATACGCAGTATTTT,CASGDPEDPDTQYF
TRBV9,once,TRBJ1-5,TRBD1,TGTGCCAGCAGCGTAGGGCCAGGGGGCGAGGGCAATCAGCCCCAGCATTTT,CASSVGPGGEGNQPQHF
TRBV5-1,few,TRBJ2-7,TRBD2,TGCGCCAGCAGCCCAGCGGGATACCACGAGCAGTACTTC,CASSPAGYHEQYF
TRBV29-1,-,TRBJ2-1,-,TGCAGCGTTGTCCAGGGGGGCGATGAGCAGTTCTTC,CSVVQGGDEQFF
TRBV10-3,-,TRBJ2-5,-,TGTGCCATCAGAGGACAGTTAGAGACCCAGTACTTC,CAIRGQLETQYF
TRBV7-9,-,TRBJ1-1,-,TGTGCCAGCAGCTTCACAAGGGGATCTTGGACTGAAGCTTTCTTT,CASSFTRGSWTEAFF
TRBV7-9,once,TRBJ2-1,TRBD2,TGTGCCAGCAGCCCGGGACTACGGAGAATAAATGAGCAGTTCTTC,CASSPGLRRINEQFF
TRBV6-6,-,TRBJ1-6,-,TGTGCCAGCAGTTACTCACAACAGTCTAATTCACCCCTCCACTTT,CASSYSQQSNSPLHF
TRBV6-2/TRBV6-3,-,TRBJ2-3,-,TGTGCCAGCACCTGGGCGGGCACCCGTGAATCTGATACGCAGTATTTT,CASTWAGTRESDTQYF
TRBV28,many,TRBJ2-3,-,TGTGCCAGCAGTTCCCTAGGGGGGGAGCAGTATTTT,CASSSLGGEQYF
TRBV2,-,TRBJ2-7,TRBD1,TGTGCCAGCGAGGACAGGAACGGAGACGAGCAGTACTTC,CASEDRNGDEQYF
TRBV20-1,-,TRBJ2-7,TRBD1,TGCAGTGCTAGAGATCTTGGGGACAGGCCCTACGAGCAGTACTTC,CSARDLGDRPYEQYF
TRBV7-2,-,TRBJ2-3,-,TGTGCCAGCAGCTCGTTAAGTAGTGGCGGGGTTAGGGATACGCAGTATTTT,CASSSLSSGGVRDTQYF
TRBV11-2,-,TRBJ2-2,TRBD2,TGTGCCAGCAGCCTGACTAGCGGGGGGTCAAGCACCGGGGAGCTGTTTTTT,CASSLTSGGSSTGELFF
TRBV7-2,few,TRBJ1-2,-,TGTGCCAGCAGCTTAGTTCGGGTTCCTCGGTATGGCTACACCTTC,CASSLVRVPRYGYTF
TRBV29-1,-,TRBJ2-1,TRBD2,TGCAGCGGTCAACCGGGACTAGCGTCCCTAGGATCCTACAATGGGCAGTTCTTC,CSGQPGLASLGSYNGQFF
TRBV15,-,TRBJ2-7,TRBD1,TGTGTCACCAGCAGGGGCGGGACAGGGAATCCCTACGAGCAGTACTTC,CVTSRGGTGNPYEQYF
TRBV20-1,few,TRBJ2-1,TRBD2,TGCAGTTCTGGACTAGCGGGGGGCAATGAGCAGTTCTTC,CSSGLAGGNEQFF
TRBV20-1,-,TRBJ1-2,TRBD1,TGCAGTGCTAATGAGGGACAGAACTTCTATGGCTACACCTTC,CSANEGQNFYGYTF
TRBV21-1,-,TRBJ2-4,-,TGTGCCAGCAGCAAAAATTCGGACAGGGCAGGTCAAGCCAAAAACATTCAGTACTTC,CASSKNSDRAGQAKNIQYF
TRBV5-1,-,TRBJ2-3,-,TGCGCCAGCAGCTTCAGGCAGACGACAGATACGCAGTATTTT,CASSFRQTTDTQYF
TRBV27,-,TRBJ1-5,-,TGTGCCAGCAGTTTGTGGCAGTATCCGCCCCAGCATTTT,CASSLWQYPPQHF
TRBV10-3,-,TRBJ1-4,-,TGTGCCATCAGTGAAGCTAATGAAAAACTGTTTTTT,CAISEANEKLFF
TRBV28,-,TRBJ1-4,-,TGTGCCAGCAGAGACGGTAATGAAAAACTGTTTTTT,CASRDGNEKLFF
TRBV25-1,few,TRBJ2-7,-,TGTGCCAGCAGTGACAGAGAATTCTACGAGCAGTACTTC,CASSDREFYEQYF
TRBV4-1,-,TRBJ2-3,-,TGCGCCAGCAGCCAGACCCGACTCGCGGGCAAAGATACGCAGTATTTT,CASSQTRLAGKDTQYF
TRBV10-2,few,TRBJ2-7,TRBD1,TGCGCCAGCAGTGACTACTCCGGGACAGGGTTACACGAGCAGTACTTC,CASSDYSGTGLHEQYF
TRBV20-1,-,TRBJ2-2,-,TGCAGTGCGGCCGGGACCTACACCGGGGAGCTGTTTTTT,CSAAGTYTGELFF
TRBV11-2,-,TRBJ2-5,-,TGTGCCAGCAGCTTATTAGTGGGAGCCCACCAAGAGACCCAGTACTTC,CASSLLVGAHQETQYF
TRBV6-6,-,TRBJ1-2,-,TGTGTCAGCAGAGGAGGGGGTTTCTCAACTATGAGCTACACCTTC,CVSRGGGFSTMSYTF
TRBV3-1,few,TRBJ2-6,-,TGTGCCAGCAGCCAAGTACCCCTGGGAACTTCTGGGGCCAACGTCCTGACTTTC,CASSQVPLGTSGANVLTF
TRBV29-1,-,TRBJ1-1,-,TGCAGCGTTGGCCTTCTTAGATTTGGGGGTGAAGCTTTCTTT,CSVGLLRFGGEAFF
TRBV11-2,-,TRBJ2-7,TRBD1,TGTGCCAGCAGGTACGTTACGGGACAGGACTACGAGCAGTACTTC,CASRYVTGQDYEQYF
TRBV20-1,-,TRBJ1-1,-,TGCAGTGCTAGAGATGCGAGGACAGCCGCACCGGGGACTGAAGCTTTCTTT,CSARDARTAAPGTEAFF
TRBV29-1,-,TRBJ1-1,-,TGCAGCGTGTTCTACCTCGGCGGCACTGAAGCTTTCTTT,CSVFYLGGTEAFF
TRBV20-1,-,TRBJ1-1,-,TGCAGTGCTAGATGGGGCTCCCGGGGCCTTAACACTGAAGCTTTCTTT,CSARWGSRGLNTEAFF
TRBV6-2/TRBV6-3,-,TRBJ2-7,TRBD1,TGTGCCAGCCGGGACAGGGCAGCCTACGAGCAGTACTTC,CASRDRAAYEQYF
TRBV7-9,-,TRBJ2-2,-,TGTGCCAGCAGCCGGTGGGGCGCTCCGGGACAACTTAACACCGGGGAGCTGTTTTTT,CASSRWGAPGQLNTGELFF
TRBV7-8,few,TRBJ1-5,-,TGTGCCAGCAGCCCAGGAATTCCCCAGCCCCAGCATTTT,CASSPGIPQPQHF
TRBV7-2,few,TRBJ2-1,TRBD2,TGTGCCAGCAGCCCATCGTCGGGGACTAGATCCAATGAGCAGTTCTTC,CASSPSSGTRSNEQFF
TRBV20-1,-,TRBJ2-1,-,TGCAGTGCTCCTAGCCCCCGCTACAATGAGCAGTTCTTC,CSAPSPRYNEQFF
TRBV7-9,-,TRBJ2-5,TRBD1,TGTGCCAGCAGCTTAGGGGACAGCCTTTCGGGGACCCAGTACTTC,CASSLGDSLSGTQYF
TRBV6-5,-,TRBJ2-2,TRBD2,TGTGCCAGCAGTTACACAGCGGGGGCCATGAACACCGGGGAGCTGTTTTTT,CASSYTAGAMNTGELFF